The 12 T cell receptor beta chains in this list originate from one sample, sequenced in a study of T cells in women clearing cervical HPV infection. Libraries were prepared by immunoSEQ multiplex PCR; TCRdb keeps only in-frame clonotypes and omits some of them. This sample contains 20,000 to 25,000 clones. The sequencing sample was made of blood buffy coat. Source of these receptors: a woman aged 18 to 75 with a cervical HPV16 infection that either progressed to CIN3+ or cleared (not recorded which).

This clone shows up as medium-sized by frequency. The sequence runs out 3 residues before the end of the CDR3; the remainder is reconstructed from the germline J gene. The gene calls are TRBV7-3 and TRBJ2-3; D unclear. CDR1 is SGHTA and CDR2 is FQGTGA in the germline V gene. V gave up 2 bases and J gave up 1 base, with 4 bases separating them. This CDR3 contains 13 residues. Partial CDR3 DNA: TGTGCCAGCAGCTTACCAGGCACAGATACG. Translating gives CASSLPGTDT. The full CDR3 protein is CASSLPGTDTQYF.

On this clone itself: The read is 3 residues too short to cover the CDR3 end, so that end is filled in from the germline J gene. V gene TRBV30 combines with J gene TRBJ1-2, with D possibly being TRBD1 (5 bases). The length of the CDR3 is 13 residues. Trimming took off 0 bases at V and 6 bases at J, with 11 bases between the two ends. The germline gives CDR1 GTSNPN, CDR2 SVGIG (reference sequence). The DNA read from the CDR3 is TGTGCCTGGAGTGTAGTAGGGGCCCATGGC. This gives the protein CAWSVVGAHG. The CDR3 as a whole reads CAWSVVGAHGYTF. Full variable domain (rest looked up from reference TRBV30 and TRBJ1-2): SQTIHQWPATLVQPVGSPLSLECTVEGTSNPNLYWYRQAAGRGLQLLFYSVGIGQISSEVPQNLSASRPQDRQFILSSKKLLLSDSGFYLCAWSVVGAHGYTFGSGTRLTVV.

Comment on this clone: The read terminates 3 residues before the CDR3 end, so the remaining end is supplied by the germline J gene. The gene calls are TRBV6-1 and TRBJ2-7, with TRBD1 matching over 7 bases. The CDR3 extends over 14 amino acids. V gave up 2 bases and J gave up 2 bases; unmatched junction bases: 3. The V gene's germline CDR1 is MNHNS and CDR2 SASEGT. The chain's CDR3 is CASSEFQGAYEQYF. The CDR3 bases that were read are TGTGCCAGCAGTGAATTTCAGGGGGCCTACGAG.

CDR3 sequence: CSAREAYEQYF. The DNA read from the CDR3 is TGCAGTGCTAGGGAAGCGTACGAG. This chain uses TRBV20-1 with TRBJ2-7; no definite D call. The read ends 3 residues before the CDR3 terminus; that terminus is restored from the germline J gene. The V end lost 3 bases, the J end lost 4 bases, and 7 bases lay between the germline ends. The CDR3 loop spans 11 amino acids. The germline gives CDR1 DFQATT, CDR2 SNEGSKA (reference sequence).

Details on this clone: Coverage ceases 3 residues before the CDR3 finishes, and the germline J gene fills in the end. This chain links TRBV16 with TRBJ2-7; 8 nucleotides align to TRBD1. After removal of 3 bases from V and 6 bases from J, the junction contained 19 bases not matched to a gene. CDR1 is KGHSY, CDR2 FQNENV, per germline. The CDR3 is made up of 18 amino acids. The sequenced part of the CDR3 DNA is TGTGCCAGCAGCCAGGTTCTCTCGTGGACAGGGTTATTTGGCGAG. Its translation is CASSQVLSWTGLFGE. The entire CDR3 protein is CASSQVLSWTGLFGEQYF.

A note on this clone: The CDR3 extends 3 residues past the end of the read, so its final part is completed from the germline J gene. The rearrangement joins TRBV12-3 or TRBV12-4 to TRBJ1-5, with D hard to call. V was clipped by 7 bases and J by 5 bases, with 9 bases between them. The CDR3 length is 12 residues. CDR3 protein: CASTRGDQPQHF. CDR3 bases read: TGTGCCAGCACCCGCGGGGATCAGCCC.

The CDR3 loop is CSAQKGSLTDTQYF. Partial CDR3 DNA: TGCAGCGCCCAAAAAGGCTCTCTCACAGATACG. The chain couples TRBV29-1 to TRBJ2-3; no clear D. The read stops 3 residues short of the end of the CDR3; the missing end is completed from the germline J gene. The germline CDR1 and CDR2 sequences are SQVTM and ANQGSEA. CDR3 length equals 14 residues. Trimming removed 7 bases at V and 2 bases at J, with 16 bases between.

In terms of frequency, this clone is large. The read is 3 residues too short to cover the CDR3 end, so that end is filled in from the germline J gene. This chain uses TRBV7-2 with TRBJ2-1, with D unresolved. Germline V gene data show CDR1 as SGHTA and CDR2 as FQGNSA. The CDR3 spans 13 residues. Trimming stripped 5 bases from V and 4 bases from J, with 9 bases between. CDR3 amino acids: CASSIDSYNEQFF. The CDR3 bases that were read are TGTGCCAGCAGCATAGACTCTTACAATGAG. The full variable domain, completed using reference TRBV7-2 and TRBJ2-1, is GAGVSQSPSNKVTEKGKDVELRCDPISGHTALYWYRQSLGQGLEFLIYFQGNSAPDKSGLPSDRFSAERTGGSVSTLTIQRTQQEDSAVYLCASSIDSYNEQFFGPGTRLTVL.

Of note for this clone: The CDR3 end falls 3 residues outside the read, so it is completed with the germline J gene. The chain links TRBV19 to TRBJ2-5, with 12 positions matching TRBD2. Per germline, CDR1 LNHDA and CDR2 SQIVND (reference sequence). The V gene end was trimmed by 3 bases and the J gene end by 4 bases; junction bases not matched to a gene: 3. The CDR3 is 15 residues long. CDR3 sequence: CASSIGLAGLETQYF. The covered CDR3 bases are TGTGCCAGTAGTATCGGACTAGCGGGGTTAGAGACC.

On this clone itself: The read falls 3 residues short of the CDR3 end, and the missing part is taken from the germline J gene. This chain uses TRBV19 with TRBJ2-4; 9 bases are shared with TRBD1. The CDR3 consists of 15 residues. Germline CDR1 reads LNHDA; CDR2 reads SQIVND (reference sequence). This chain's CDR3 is CASSIVRGQGYGQYF. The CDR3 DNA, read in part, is TGTGCCAGTAGTATAGTCCGGGGACAGGGCTATGGT.

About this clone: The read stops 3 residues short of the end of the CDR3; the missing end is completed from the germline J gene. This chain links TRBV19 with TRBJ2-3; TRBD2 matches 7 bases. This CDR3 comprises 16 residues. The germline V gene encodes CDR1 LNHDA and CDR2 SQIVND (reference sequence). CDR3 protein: CASSIEFRLAIKTQYF. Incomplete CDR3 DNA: TGTGCCAGTAGTATAGAGTTTCGACTAGCCATAAAGACG.

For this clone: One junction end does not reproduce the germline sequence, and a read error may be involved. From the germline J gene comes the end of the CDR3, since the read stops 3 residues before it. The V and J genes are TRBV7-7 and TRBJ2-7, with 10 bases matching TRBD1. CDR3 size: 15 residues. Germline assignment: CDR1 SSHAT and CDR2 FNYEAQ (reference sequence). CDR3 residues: CASSLGTGEHYEQYF. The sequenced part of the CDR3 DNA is TGTGCTAGCAGCTTAGGGACAGGGGAACATTACGAG.